The sequence of this TCR beta chain was determined in a study of T cells in narcolepsy. At the level of the study: Healthy controls were enrolled alongside patients with narcolepsy type 1 or type 2. Study findings and constraints: Autoreactive clone sequences were missing from some blood memory CD4+ repertoires. HCRT-specific and TRIB2-specific autoreactive clonotypes appeared among same-patient CSF and blood CD4+ clonotypes. Blood of same and different patients, but not healthy controls, reportedly held recurring autoreactive clonotypes.

Regarding this clone: Its target is not known.

In germline, CDR1 is SQVTM, CDR2 ANQGSEA. The CDR3 consists of 13 residues. J lost 7 bases, V lost 4 bases, and 5 bases had no gene match. Profiled with immunoSEQ multiplex PCR; TCRdb holds only in-frame clones, not every one. The sample has tens of thousands of clones, about 85% seen once. The sequence derives from a human donor with narcolepsy. The chain carries TRBV29-1 and TRBJ2-5; TRBD1 matches 11 bases. The sequenced material came from CD45RA- memory CD4+ T cells from PBMCs. CDR3 nucleotides: TGCAGCGTTGCGGGACAGGGGGTTGGGACCCAGTACTTC. Amino acid sequence: CSVAGQGVGTQYF.